The present entry profiles one T cell receptor (beta chain) with its context. After removal of 6 bases from V and 7 bases from J, the junction contained 8 bases not matched to a gene. Germline CDR1 SNHLY, CDR2 FYNNEI. CDR3 length equals 15 residues. The data were taken from a study of blood T cell repertoires in COVID-19. Across the study: Some COVID-19 samples were acute and others convalescent; all came from the United States, Italy and Spain.

In the original analysis: The authors estimated nucleated cell counts from reference gene primer amplification. Profiled with immunoSEQ multiplex PCR; TCRdb holds only in-frame clones, not every one. V, J and clone size are taken as reported in that table, and D and trimming were inferred from the DNA itself. The sample lists some 270,000 clones, less than 90% occurring once. The sequence was obtained from a middle-aged woman who had recovered from COVID-19. The chain uses TRBV2 and TRBJ2-2; TRBD2 matches 10 bases. Sequencing was carried out using peripheral blood. CDR3 sequence reads: CASRGNSGGIGELFF. The CDR3 nucleotides read TGTGCCAGCAGGGGAAATAGCGGGGGGATCGGGGAGCTGTTTTTT. The variable domain in full, completed from reference TRBV2 and TRBJ2-2, reads EPEVTQTPSHQVTQMGQEVILRCVPISNHLYFYWYRQILGQKVEFLVSFYNNEISEKSEIFDDQFSVERPDGSNFTLKIRSTKLEDSAMYFCASRGNSGGIGELFFGEGSRLTVL.